Below are 15 T cell receptor beta chains sequenced from a single sample in a study of T cell responses to AZD1222 COVID-19 vaccine. This table comes from immunoSEQ multiplex PCR, and its TCRdb copy is limited to in-frame clones, with some not included. This table holds fewer than 70,000 clones, roughly 89% found once. The sample was peripheral blood, taken 28 days after the second AZD1222 dose. The origin of the receptors is an adult who received the AZD1222 COVID-19 vaccine.

The rearrangement joins TRBV7-2 to TRBJ2-3; 8 positions match TRBD2. The length of the CDR3 is 14 residues. Germline V gene lookup returns CDR1 SGHTA and CDR2 FQGNSA. V gave up 9 bases and J gave up 3 bases; unmatched junction bases: 8. The CDR3 sequence: CASRRGARTDTQYF. Written as DNA, the CDR3 is TGTGCCAGTCGGCGGGGGGCGCGGACAGATACGCAGTATTTT.

The rearrangement uses TRBV2 and TRBJ1-5; D is ambiguous. This CDR3 is 14 amino acids long. Germline CDR1 SNHLY, CDR2 FYNNEI. V was pared by 4 bases and J by 0 bases, with 7 bases between. The CDR3 reads CASSVGYSNQPQHF. CDR3 sequence (DNA): TGTGCCAGCAGTGTCGGATATAGCAATCAGCCCCAGCATTTT.

This chain uses TRBV2 with TRBJ2-7, with D maybe TRBD1 (5 bases). V was pared by 7 bases and J by 5 bases, with 12 bases between. Germline lookup yields CDR1 SNHLY and CDR2 FYNNEI. This CDR3 is 12 amino acids long. In DNA form, the CDR3 reads TGTGCCAGCACATCTTCAGGGAACGAGCAGTACTTC. Translating it yields CASTSSGNEQYF.

The CDR3 loop reads CASRRDRGQNIINEQFF. CDR3 in DNA: TGCGCCAGCAGACGGGACAGGGGGCAAAATATAATCAATGAGCAGTTCTTC. This chain uses TRBV5-1 with TRBJ2-1, with 12 bases that match TRBD1. This CDR3 spans 17 amino acids. Trimming removed 5 bases from V and 6 bases from J; junction bases left unmatched: 12. CDR1 is SGHRS, CDR2 YFSETQ, per germline.

This clone was counted between two and nine times. J is TRBJ2-7 and V is TRBV4-2, with 9 positions matching TRBD1. Germline CDR1 LGHNA, CDR2 YNFKEQ. After removal of 0 bases from V and 5 bases from J, the junction contained 8 bases not matched to a gene. The CDR3 covers 16 residues. CDR3 nucleotide sequence: TGTGCCAGCAGCCAAGAAGGTGGGACAGGGCCGGACGAGCAGTACTTC. Its translation is CASSQEGGTGPDEQYF.

The genes are TRBV5-1 and TRBJ2-7; 12 positions match TRBD1. The CDR3 is 14 amino acids. Germline trimming cut 4 bases from V and 5 bases from J; bases unmatched to any gene: 4. Germline V gene sequence: CDR1 SGHRS, CDR2 YFSETQ. The CDR3 region has the DNA TGCGCCAGCAGCCAGGGACAGGGGGCACACGAGCAGTACTTC. It codes for CASSQGQGAHEQYF.

This CDR3 is CASNKGLEQFF. As DNA, the CDR3 is TGCGCCAGCAATAAGGGGTTGGAGCAGTTCTTC. The gene calls are TRBV5-1 and TRBJ2-1; TRBD1 might be the D (5 bases). CDR1 is SGHRS and CDR2 is YFSETQ in the germline V gene. Trimming removed 6 bases at V and 10 bases at J, with 11 bases between. The CDR3 extends over 11 amino acids. The whole variable domain, remainder taken from reference TRBV5-1 and TRBJ2-1, is KAGVTQTPRYLIKTRGQQVTLSCSPISGHRSVSWYQQTPGQGLQFLFEYFSETQRNKGNFPGRFSGRQFSNSRSEMNVSTLELGDSALYLCASNKGLEQFFGPGTRLTVL.

V usage is TRBV27 and J usage is TRBJ1-5; 7 nucleotides line up with TRBD1. This CDR3 contains 15 residues. Trimming removed 6 bases from V and 2 bases from J; junction bases left unmatched: 7. Germline CDR1 reads MNHEY; CDR2 reads SMNVEV (reference sequence). CDR3 in amino acids: CASRSSGGGNQPQHF. The CDR3 coding sequence is TGTGCCAGCAGATCTTCAGGGGGTGGCAATCAGCCCCAGCATTTT.

The chain uses TRBV28 and TRBJ2-3; 9 bases are shared with TRBD1. The CDR3 sequence is 16 residues long. CDR1 and CDR2 from the germline V gene are MDHEN and SYDVKM. V shed 2 bases and J 3 bases; nucleotides not matched to a gene: 6. The CDR3 region has the DNA TGTGCCAGCAGTTTACCGGCCGGGACAGGGACAGATACGCAGTATTTT. It encodes CASSLPAGTGTDTQYF.

The chain joins TRBV5-6 to TRBJ2-3, with TRBD2 matching over 11 bases. Germline V lookup: CDR1 SGHDT, CDR2 YYEEEE. V dropped 3 bases and J dropped 2; count of bases not matched to a gene: 5. The CDR3 consists of 16 residues. In nucleotides, the CDR3 is TGTGCCAGCAGCTGGCGACTAGCGGGAATCACAGATACGCAGTATTTT. As protein: CASSWRLAGITDTQYF.

The V and J genes are TRBV6-2 or TRBV6-3 and TRBJ1-2; D possibly corresponds to TRBD1 (6 bases). V dropped 6 bases and J dropped 3 bases, with 20 bases sitting between them. There are 16 residues in the CDR3. Germline values: CDR1 MNHEY, CDR2 SVGEGT. CDR3 loop: CASSPIEQGLYYGYTF. As DNA, the CDR3 is TGTGCCAGCAGCCCCATAGAGCAGGGGCTCTACTATGGCTACACCTTC.

In nucleotides, the CDR3 is TGTGCCAGCAGCTTTTCGGGAGTCTCTATTTTTGAAGCTTTCTTT. Its protein is CASSFSGVSIFEAFF. This sequence joins TRBV5-4 and TRBJ1-1; no clear D. The CDR3 runs 15 residues. Germline CDR1 and CDR2: SGHNT and YYREEE (reference sequence). V lost 2 bases to trimming and J lost 7 bases, with 18 bases between them.

V is TRBV6-6 and J is TRBJ2-7; possibly TRBD1 for D (5 bases). The CDR3 consists of 12 residues. V was pared by 0 bases and J by 6 bases, with 6 bases between. Looked up from germline, CDR1 is MNHNY and CDR2 is SVGAGI (reference sequence). The CDR3 DNA reads as TGTGCCAGCAGTTACTCCAGGGCCGAGCAGTACTTC. Its protein product is CASSYSRAEQYF.

The chain joins TRBV28 to TRBJ2-7, with 16 bases matching TRBD2. The CDR3 totals 15 residues. Germline V gene lookup returns CDR1 MDHEN and CDR2 SYDVKM. Trimming took 5 bases from V and 7 from J; bases not matched to a gene: 5. The CDR3 sequence is CASSPQGLAGGEQYF. Here the CDR3 DNA reads TGTGCCAGCAGTCCACAGGGACTAGCGGGGGGGGAGCAGTACTTC.

The chain carries TRBV4-1 and TRBJ1-5; TRBD1 matches 7 bases. Germline CDR1 and CDR2: MGHRA and YSYEKL. The ends lost 0 bases at V and 7 bases at J; junction bases unmatched: 3. The CDR3 extends over 14 amino acids. CDR3: CASSQDEGAQPQHF. DNA for the CDR3: TGCGCCAGCAGCCAAGATGAGGGGGCACAGCCCCAGCATTTT.